A selection of T cell receptor beta chains follows, all from one sample in a study of T cell changes during pregnancy in multiple sclerosis. TCRdb's table, derived via immunoSEQ multiplex PCR, lists solely in-frame clones and lacks some. The profile shows tens of thousands of clones, around 89% of them singletons. Here the sequenced sample was peripheral blood, taken in the first trimester of pregnancy. The receptors here all came from a female donor in good health, enrolled as a control in a pregnancy study. Both conserved end residues are part of each CDR3. D genes are given only for firm matches.

. | TRBJ2-3 | TRBV7-6 | CASSEGDTDTQYF
. | TRBJ1-2 | TRBV19 | CASRITGSWGYGYTF
. | TRBJ2-3 | TRBV19 | CASSIFLGGGTDTQYF
TRBD1 | TRBJ2-7 | TRBV7-9 | CASSRGQGTYSYEQYF
. | TRBJ1-1 | TRBV11-2 | CASSPLGRALQNTEAFF
. | TRBJ1-1 | TRBV5-6 | CASSLAGRANTEAFF
TRBD1 | TRBJ1-3 | TRBV5-6 | CASKRTGDAGNTIYF
. | TRBJ2-2 | TRBV29-1 | CSGSGVGQGVGTGELFF
TRBD1 | TRBJ2-3 | TRBV5-6 | CASSLISPTGGLTDTQYF
TRBD1 | TRBJ1-5 | TRBV6-5 | CASSYSGQDDQPQHF
TRBD1 | TRBJ1-4 | TRBV28 | CATKVQGAIPTNEKLFF
TRBD1 | TRBJ1-2 | TRBV30 | CAWSRQGEGYTF
. | TRBJ1-1 | TRBV6-4 | CASRDDRYTEAFF
. | TRBJ1-1 | TRBV18 | CASSPRVDRNTEAFF
. | TRBJ1-2 | TRBV5-4 | CASSLKGDYGYTF
TRBD1 | TRBJ1-5 | TRBV11-2 | CASSGLTGQGNQPQHF
. | TRBJ2-5 | TRBV5-1 | CASRLATLPRETQYF